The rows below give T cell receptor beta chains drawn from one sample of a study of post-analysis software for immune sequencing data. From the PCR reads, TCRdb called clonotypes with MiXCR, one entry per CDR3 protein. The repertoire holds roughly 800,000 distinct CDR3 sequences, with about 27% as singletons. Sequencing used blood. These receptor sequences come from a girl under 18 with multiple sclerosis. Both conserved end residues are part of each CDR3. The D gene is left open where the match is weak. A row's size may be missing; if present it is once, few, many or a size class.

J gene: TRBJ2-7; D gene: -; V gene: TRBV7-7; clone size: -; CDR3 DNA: TGTGCCAGCAGCCCCCCCAGCGGCGAGCAGTACTTC; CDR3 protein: CASSPPSGEQYF
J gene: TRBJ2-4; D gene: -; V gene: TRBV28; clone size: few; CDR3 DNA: TGTGCCAGCGGTGAGGCACCATTAGCCAAAAACATTCAGTACTTC; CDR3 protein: CASGEAPLAKNIQYF
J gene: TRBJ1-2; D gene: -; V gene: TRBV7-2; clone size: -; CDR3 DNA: TGTGCCAGCAGCCCGCGATCGGGGCAAAGGGTATACTATGGCTACACCTTC; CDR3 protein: CASSPRSGQRVYYGYTF
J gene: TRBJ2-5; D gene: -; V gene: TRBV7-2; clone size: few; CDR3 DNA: TGTGCCAGCAGCTTAGGGGGGGGGCAGGGAGAGACCCAGTACTTC; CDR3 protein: CASSLGGGQGETQYF
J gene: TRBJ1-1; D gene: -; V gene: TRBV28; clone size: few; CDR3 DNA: TGTGCCAGCACCCCCAGCGGTCGCGAAGCTTTCTTT; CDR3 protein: CASTPSGREAFF
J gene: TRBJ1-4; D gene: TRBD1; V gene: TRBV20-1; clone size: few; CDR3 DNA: TGCAGTGTCTATCCGGGACAGGTCGTTAATGAAAAACTGTTTTTT; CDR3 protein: CSVYPGQVVNEKLFF
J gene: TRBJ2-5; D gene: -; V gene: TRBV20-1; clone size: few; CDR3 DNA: TGCAGTGCTAGAGGTACCTTCTTGGGGAAGACGGAGACCCAGTACTTC; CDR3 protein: CSARGTFLGKTETQYF
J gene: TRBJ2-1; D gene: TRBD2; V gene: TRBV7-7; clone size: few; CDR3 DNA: TGTGCTAGCAGCCGGGGGGGCCCGAGTAATGAGCAGTTCTTC; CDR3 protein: CASSRGGPSNEQFF
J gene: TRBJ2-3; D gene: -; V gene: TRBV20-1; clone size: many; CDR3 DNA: TGCAGTGCTAGAGATGGAGGACCTGGCACAGATACGCAGTATTTT; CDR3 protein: CSARDGGPGTDTQYF
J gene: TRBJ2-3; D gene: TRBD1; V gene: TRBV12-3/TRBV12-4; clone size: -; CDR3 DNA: TGTGCCAGCATCAGGGGGCTGGATGCAGATACGCAGTATTTT; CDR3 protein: CASIRGLDADTQYF
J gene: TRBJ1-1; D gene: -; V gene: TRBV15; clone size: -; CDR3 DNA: TGTGCCACCAGCAGAGGCCCCAACACTGAAGCTTTCTTT; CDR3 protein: CATSRGPNTEAFF
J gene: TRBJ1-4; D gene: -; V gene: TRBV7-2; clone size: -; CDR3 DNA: TGTGCCAGCAGCTTATTGCCGACGGCCCTAGGGACTAATGAAAAACTGTTTTTT; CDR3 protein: CASSLLPTALGTNEKLFF
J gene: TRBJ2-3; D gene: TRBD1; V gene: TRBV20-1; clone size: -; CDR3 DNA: TGCAGTGCTAGAGATTACAGGGGGAGAGATACGCAGTATTTT; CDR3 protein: CSARDYRGRDTQYF
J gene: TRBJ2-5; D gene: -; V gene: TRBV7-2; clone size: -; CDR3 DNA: TGTGCCAGCAGCCGAGCCAGGGGTCGGGAGACCCAGTACTTC; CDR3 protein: CASSRARGRETQYF
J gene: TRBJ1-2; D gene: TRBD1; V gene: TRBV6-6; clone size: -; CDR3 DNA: TGTGCCAGCAGTTACTCGCTGGCAGGGGGATATGGCTACACCTTC; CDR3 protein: CASSYSLAGGYGYTF
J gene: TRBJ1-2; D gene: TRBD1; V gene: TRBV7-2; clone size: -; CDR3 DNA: TGTGCCAGCAGCCAAGACCGGACAGGGGGTTTTGGATCTCGTGGCTACACCTTC; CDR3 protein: CASSQDRTGGFGSRGYTF
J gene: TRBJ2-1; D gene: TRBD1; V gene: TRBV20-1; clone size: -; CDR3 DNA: TGCAGTGCTAGCAACTTGGGACAGAGGAATGAGCAGTTCTTC; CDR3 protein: CSASNLGQRNEQFF
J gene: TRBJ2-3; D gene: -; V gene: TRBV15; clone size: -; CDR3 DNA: TGTGCCACCAGCAGTCGGTCGCAGGCCTCAACCCCCACAGATACGCAGTATTTT; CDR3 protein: CATSSRSQASTPTDTQYF
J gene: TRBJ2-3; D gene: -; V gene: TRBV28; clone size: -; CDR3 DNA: TGTGCCAGCAGACGGGCGCAGAGCACAGATACGCAGTATTTT; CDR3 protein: CASRRAQSTDTQYF
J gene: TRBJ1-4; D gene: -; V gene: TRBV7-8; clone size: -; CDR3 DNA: TGTGCCAGCAGCTTAGCGCGACAGATTAATGAAAAACTGTTTTTT; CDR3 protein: CASSLARQINEKLFF
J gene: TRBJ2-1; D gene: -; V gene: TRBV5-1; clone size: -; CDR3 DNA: TGCGCCAGCAGCTTACGAACGGGAGCCCTGAATGAGCAGTTCTTC; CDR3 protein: CASSLRTGALNEQFF
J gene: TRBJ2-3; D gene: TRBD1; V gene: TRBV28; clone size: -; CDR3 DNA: TGTGCCAGCAGTTTATTTGGGACAGGGTTTAGTACGCAGTATTTT; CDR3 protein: CASSLFGTGFSTQYF
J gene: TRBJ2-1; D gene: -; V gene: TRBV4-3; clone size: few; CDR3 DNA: TGCGCCAGCAGCCATAGGCTAGGGGGTGAGCAGTTCTTC; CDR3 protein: CASSHRLGGEQFF
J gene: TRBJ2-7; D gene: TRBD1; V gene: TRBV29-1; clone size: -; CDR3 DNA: TGCAGCGTGGAGACAGGGGTCACCTACGAGCAGTACTTC; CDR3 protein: CSVETGVTYEQYF
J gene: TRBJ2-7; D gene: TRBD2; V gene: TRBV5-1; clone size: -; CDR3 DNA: TGCGCCAGCAGCTTGCTGGCGGGAGAAAACGAGCAGTACTTC; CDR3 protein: CASSLLAGENEQYF
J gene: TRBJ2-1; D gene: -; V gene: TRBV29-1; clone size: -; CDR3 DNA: TGCAGCGTTTTAGGGCAAACTCTCTACAATGAGCAGTTCTTC; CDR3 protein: CSVLGQTLYNEQFF
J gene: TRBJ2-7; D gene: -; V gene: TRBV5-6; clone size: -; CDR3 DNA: TGTGCCAGCAGCTTGGCCCCAGGGCCCCTCAACTACGAGCAGTACTTC; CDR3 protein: CASSLAPGPLNYEQYF
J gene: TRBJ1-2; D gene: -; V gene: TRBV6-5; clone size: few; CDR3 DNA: TGTGCCAGCAGGACATCCTTTACGGGGGGCCTCTACACCTTC; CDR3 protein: CASRTSFTGGLYTF
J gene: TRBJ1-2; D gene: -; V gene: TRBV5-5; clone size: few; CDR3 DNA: TGTGCCAGCACCGAATCTCGGGGGGGCTATGGCTACACCTTC; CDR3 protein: CASTESRGGYGYTF
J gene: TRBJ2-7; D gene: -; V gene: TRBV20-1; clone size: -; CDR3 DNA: TGCAGTGCTAGAGACCAGCAGGGCTCCCGGGGCCCTCCCTACGAGCAGTACTTC; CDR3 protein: CSARDQQGSRGPPYEQYF
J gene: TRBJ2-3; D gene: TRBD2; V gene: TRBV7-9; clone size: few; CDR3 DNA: TGTGCCAGCAGCGTCCCACGACTAGCCGATACGCAGTATTTT; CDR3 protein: CASSVPRLADTQYF
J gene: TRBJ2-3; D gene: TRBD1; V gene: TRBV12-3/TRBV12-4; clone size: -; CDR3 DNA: TGTGCCAGCCATTTGACAGGGATAAAGACAGATACGCAATATTTT; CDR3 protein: CASHLTGIKTDTQYF
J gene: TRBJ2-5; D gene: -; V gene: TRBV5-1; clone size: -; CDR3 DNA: TGCGCCAGCAGCCTTGAAGAGGGGCGAGAGACCCAGTACTTC; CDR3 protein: CASSLEEGRETQYF
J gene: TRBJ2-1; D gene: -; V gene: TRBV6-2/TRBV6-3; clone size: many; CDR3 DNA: TGTGCCAGCACCCGCCTCGGCAATGAGCAGTTCTTC; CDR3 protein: CASTRLGNEQFF
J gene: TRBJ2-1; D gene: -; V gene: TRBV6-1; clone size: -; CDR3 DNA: TGTGCCAGCAGGGACCGTTGGGACGGCTACAATGAGCAGTTCTTC; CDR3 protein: CASRDRWDGYNEQFF
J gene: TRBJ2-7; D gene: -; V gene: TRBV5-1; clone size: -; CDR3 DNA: TGCGCCAGCAGCTTGGGCATCAGAGGGGGTGTATACGAGCAGTACTTC; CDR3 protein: CASSLGIRGGVYEQYF
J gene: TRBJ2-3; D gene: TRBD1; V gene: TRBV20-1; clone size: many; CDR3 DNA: TGCAGTGCCGAGACAGGGGTCGGCCCAGATACGCAGTATTTT; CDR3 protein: CSAETGVGPDTQYF
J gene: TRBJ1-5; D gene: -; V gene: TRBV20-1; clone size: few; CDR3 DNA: TGCAGTGCTAGAGATTGGGCCCTGAATCAGCCCCAGCATTTT; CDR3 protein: CSARDWALNQPQHF
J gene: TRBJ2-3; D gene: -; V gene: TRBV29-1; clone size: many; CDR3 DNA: TGCAGCGTTGAAGATCTGGGTACGCAGTATTTT; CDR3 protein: CSVEDLGTQYF
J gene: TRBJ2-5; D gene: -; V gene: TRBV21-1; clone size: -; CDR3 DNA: -; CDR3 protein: CASSKVGTGSKETQYF
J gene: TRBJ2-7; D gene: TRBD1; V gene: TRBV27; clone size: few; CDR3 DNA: TGTGCCAGCAGACTTCTCAGCGGACAGGACAATCCCTACGAGCAGTACTTC; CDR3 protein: CASRLLSGQDNPYEQYF
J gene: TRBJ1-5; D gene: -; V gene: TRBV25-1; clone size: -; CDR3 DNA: TGTGCCAGCAGTGACAGGGCCCATGATCAGCCCCAGCATTTT; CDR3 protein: CASSDRAHDQPQHF
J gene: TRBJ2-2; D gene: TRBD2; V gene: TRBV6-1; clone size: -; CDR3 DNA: TGTGCCAGCAGTCCCCCAGGGTTGCGGGAGATTGTCGGGGAGCTGTTTTTT; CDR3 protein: CASSPPGLREIVGELFF